These 8 T cell receptor beta chains originate from one sample sequenced in a study of shared clonotypes between healthy human individuals. The method was immunoSEQ multiplex PCR; TCRdb's version includes in-frame clones alone and lacks a portion of them. The sample yields around 2,000,000 clones, about 95% seen once. CD45RO negativity and positive selection for CCR7 defined naive CD8 cells, a population that excluded terminally differentiated effector memory CD45RA+ cells. The sample consisted of naive CD8+ T cells sorted from blood. All receptors come from a young man in good health.

The chain is built from TRBV6-1 and TRBJ1-6; 9 positions match TRBD1. The V segment lost 0 bases and the J segment 6 bases; nucleotides outside the gene matches: 3. Germline-derived CDR1 and CDR2 are MNHNS and SASEGT. The length of the CDR3 is 16 residues. CDR3 in DNA: TGTGCCAGCAGTGAAGCGCACAGGGGGCTTAATTCACCCCTCCACTTT. Translation gives CASSEAHRGLNSPLHF.

The J gene is TRBJ2-7, the V gene TRBV5-1, with TRBD1 identical over 7 bases. Germline CDR1 reads SGHRS; CDR2 reads YFSETQ. The CDR3 runs 15 residues. Trimming took 1 base from V and 4 from J; bases not matched to a gene: 8. The CDR3 is CASSLTGALAYEQYF. CDR3 nucleotide sequence: TGCGCCAGCAGCTTGACAGGGGCGTTGGCATACGAGCAGTACTTC. The full variable domain, with the rest looked up from reference TRBV5-1 and TRBJ2-7, is KAGVTQTPRYLIKTRGQQVTLSCSPISGHRSVSWYQQTPGQGLQFLFEYFSETQRNKGNFPGRFSGRQFSNSRSEMNVSTLELGDSALYLCASSLTGALAYEQYFGPGTRLTVT.

The chain links TRBV5-4 to TRBJ2-2; TRBD1 or TRBD2 may be the D gene (5 bases each). CDR1 is SGHNT, CDR2 YYREEE, per germline (reference sequence). With 2 bases removed from V and 6 bases from J, the gap between germline ends came to 11 bases. The CDR3 extends over 14 amino acids. The CDR3 spells CASSFVSGPGELFF. In nucleotides, the CDR3 is TGTGCCAGCAGCTTCGTATCGGGGCCCGGGGAGCTGTTTTTT.

The CDR3 loop reads CASSSNMNTGELFF. The CDR3 DNA reads as TGTGCCAGCAGTTCTAACATGAACACCGGGGAGCTGTTTTTT. The rearrangement joins TRBV27 to TRBJ2-2; D unclear. V was shortened by 4 bases and J by 1 base, with 7 bases between the two germline ends. The CDR3 covers 14 residues. Germline V gene sequence: CDR1 MNHEY, CDR2 SMNVEV (reference sequence).

Of note for this clone: Other DNA sequences of this sample code for an identical CDR3. This sequence joins TRBV7-9 and TRBJ2-7; D is perhaps TRBD1 (7 bases). This CDR3 has 14 residues. Trimming removed 6 bases at V and 2 bases at J, with 14 bases between. In germline, CDR1 is SEHNR, CDR2 FQNEAQ (reference sequence). The CDR3: CASRGGQEPYEQYF. CDR3 coding DNA: TGTGCCAGCAGGGGAGGACAGGAGCCCTACGAGCAGTACTTC.

V gene TRBV7-9 combines with J gene TRBJ2-7, with 7 bases aligning to TRBD1. Germline lookup yields CDR1 SEHNR and CDR2 FQNEAQ (reference sequence). The CDR3 length is 15 residues. Unmatched junction bases numbered 9, after V lost 3 bases and J lost 4 bases. CDR3 bases: TGTGCCAGCAGCTTGTCCACAGGGGATATTTACGAGCAGTACTTC. This encodes CASSLSTGDIYEQYF.

V is TRBV7-9 and J is TRBJ2-7; perhaps TRBD2 as D (6 bases). The CDR3 sequence is 15 residues long. Germline loops: CDR1 SEHNR, CDR2 FQNEAQ (reference sequence). V lost 6 bases to trimming and J lost 0 bases, with 15 bases between them. The CDR3 DNA sequence: TGTGCCAGCAGTTTCGAGGAGGGGAGCTCCTACGAGCAGTACTTC. Its translation: CASSFEEGSSYEQYF.

This clone was recorded only once. V gene TRBV29-1 combines with J gene TRBJ1-2; 7 bases line up with TRBD1. The CDR3 is 15 amino acids. Germline CDR1 is SQVTM and CDR2 is ANQGSEA. The trim removed 6 bases at V and 0 bases at J, leaving 10 bases unmatched. CDR3 in amino acids: CSVLRQGNANYGYTF. The CDR3 DNA reads as TGCAGCGTCTTACGACAGGGAAATGCTAACTATGGCTACACCTTC.